This T cell receptor (beta chain) was retrieved from a study of shared T cell receptors in the human thymus. Profiling relied on immunoSEQ multiplex PCR, and the TCRdb table lists in-frame clones only, not all of them. The profile shows 540,000 or so clones, roughly 74% of them singletons. CDR3 size: 14 residues. Germline CDR1 and CDR2: MNHEY and SVGAGI. V dropped 4 bases and J dropped 5; count of bases not matched to a gene: 8. The sample also formed part of further work on human thymus T cells.

The rearrangement uses TRBV6-5 and TRBJ2-7, with 7 bases lining up with TRBD1. The sequenced sample was thymocytes. The receptor's source is a boy under three years old with a congenital heart defect. CDR3 bases: TGTGCCAGCAGTTCCGACAGGGTGTGCCACGAGCAGTACTTC. Amino acid sequence: CASSSDRVCHEQYF.